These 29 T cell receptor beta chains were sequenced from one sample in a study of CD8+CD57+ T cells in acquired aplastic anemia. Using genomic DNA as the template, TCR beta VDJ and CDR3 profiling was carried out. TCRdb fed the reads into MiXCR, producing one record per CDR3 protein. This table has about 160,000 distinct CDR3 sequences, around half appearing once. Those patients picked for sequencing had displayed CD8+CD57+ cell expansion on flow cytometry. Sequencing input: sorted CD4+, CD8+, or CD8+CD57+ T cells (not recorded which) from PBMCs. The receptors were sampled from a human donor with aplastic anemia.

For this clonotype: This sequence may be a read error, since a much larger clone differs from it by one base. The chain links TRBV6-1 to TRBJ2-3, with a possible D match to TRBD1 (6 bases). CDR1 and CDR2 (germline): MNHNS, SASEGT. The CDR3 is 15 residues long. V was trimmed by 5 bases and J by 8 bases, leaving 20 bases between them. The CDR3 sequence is CASSRNRDRGGTQYF. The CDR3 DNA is TGTGCCAGCAGTCGTAACCGGGATAGAGGGGGTACGCAGTATTTT.

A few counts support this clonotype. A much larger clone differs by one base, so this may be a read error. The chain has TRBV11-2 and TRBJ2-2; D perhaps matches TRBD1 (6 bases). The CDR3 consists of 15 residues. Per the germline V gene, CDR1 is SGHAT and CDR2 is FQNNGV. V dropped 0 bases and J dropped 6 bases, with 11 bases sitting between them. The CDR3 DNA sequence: TGTGCCAGCAGCTTAGATCAGGGGTGGGCCGGGGAGCTGTTTTTT. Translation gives CASSLDQGWAGELFF.

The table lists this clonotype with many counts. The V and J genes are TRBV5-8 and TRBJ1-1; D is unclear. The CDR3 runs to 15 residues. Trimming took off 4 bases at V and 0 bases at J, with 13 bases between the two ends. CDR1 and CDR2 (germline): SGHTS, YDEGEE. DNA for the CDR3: TGTGCCAGCAGCATTGACGGGGATTTGAACACTGAAGCTTTCTTT. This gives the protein CASSIDGDLNTEAFF.

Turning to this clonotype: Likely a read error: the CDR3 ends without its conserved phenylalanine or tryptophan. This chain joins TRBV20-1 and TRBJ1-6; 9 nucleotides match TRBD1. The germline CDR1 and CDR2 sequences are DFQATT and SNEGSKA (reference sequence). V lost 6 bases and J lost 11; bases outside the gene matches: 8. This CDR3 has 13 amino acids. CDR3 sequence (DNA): TGCAGTGCCCAGGAGGGACAGGGCCCACCCCTCCACTTG. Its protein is CSAQEGQGPPLHL.

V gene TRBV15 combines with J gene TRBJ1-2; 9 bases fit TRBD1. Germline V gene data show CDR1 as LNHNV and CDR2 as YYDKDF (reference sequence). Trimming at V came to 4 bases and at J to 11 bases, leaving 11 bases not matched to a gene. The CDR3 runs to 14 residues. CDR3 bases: TGTGCCACCAGCAAAGACCGGGACAGGGTAGGGTACACCTTC. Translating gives CATSKDRDRVGYTF.

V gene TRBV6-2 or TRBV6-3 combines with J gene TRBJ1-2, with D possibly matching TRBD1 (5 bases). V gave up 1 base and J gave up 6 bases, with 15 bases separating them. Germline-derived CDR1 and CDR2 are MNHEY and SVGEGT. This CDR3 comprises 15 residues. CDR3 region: CASSYLGAGRDGYTF. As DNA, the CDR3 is TGTGCCAGCAGTTACTTAGGGGCAGGGCGAGATGGCTACACCTTC.

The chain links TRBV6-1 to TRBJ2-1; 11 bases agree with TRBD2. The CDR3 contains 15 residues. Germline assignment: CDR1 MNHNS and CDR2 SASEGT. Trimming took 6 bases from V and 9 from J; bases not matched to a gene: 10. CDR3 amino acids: CASSRIAGGLLEQFF. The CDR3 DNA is TGTGCCAGCAGCAGAATAGCGGGGGGGCTTCTTGAGCAGTTCTTC.

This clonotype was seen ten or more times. CDR3: CASSLKDEKLFF. CDR3 sequence (DNA): TGTGCCAGCAGCTTGAAGGATGAAAAACTGTTTTTT. This chain connects TRBV11-3 to TRBJ1-4; the D is unclear. V was trimmed by 3 bases and J by 6 bases, leaving 5 bases between them. The CDR3 is 12 amino acids. CDR1 SGHNT and CDR2 YENEEA come from the germline V gene.

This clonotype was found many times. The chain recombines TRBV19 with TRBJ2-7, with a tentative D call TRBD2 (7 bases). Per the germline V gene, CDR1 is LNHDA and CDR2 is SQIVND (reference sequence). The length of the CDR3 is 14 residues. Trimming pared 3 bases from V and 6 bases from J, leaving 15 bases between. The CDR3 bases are TGTGCCAGTAGTATCGGGGGGCGCGGTACCGAGCAGTACTTC. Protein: CASSIGGRGTEQYF.

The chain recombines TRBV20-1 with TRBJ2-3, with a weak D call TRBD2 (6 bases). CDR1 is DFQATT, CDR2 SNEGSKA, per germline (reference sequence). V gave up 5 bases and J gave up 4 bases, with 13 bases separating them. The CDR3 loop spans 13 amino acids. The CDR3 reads CSAGGLPPDTQYF. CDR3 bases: TGCAGTGCTGGGGGGTTGCCCCCAGATACGCAGTATTTT.

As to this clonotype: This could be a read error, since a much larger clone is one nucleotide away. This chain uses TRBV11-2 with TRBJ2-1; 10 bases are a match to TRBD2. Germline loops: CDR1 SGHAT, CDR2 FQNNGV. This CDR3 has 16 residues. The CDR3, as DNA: TGTGCCAGCAGCTTAGTTTGGTTAGCGGGAGGCAGTGAGCAGCTCTTC. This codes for CASSLVWLAGGSEQLF.

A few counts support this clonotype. The CDR3 sequence is CATSAGWDEQYF. The CDR3 DNA reads TGTGCCACCAGTGCGGGTTGGGACGAGCAGTACTTC. The rearrangement uses TRBV24-1 and TRBJ2-7; unclear D gene. The germline CDR1 and CDR2 sequences are KGHDR and SFDVKD. Deletions cut 5 bases from V and 5 bases from J, with 9 bases between. This CDR3 comprises 12 residues.

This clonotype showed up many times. CDR3 in amino acids: CASSLAFDRGRSGKLFF. Here the CDR3 DNA reads TGTGCCAGCAGCTTAGCCTTCGACAGGGGGCGATCTGGGAAACTGTTTTTT. The chain joins TRBV7-8 to TRBJ1-4; 10 nucleotides match TRBD1. J lost 11 bases, V lost 0 bases, and 12 bases had no gene match. The CDR3 totals 17 residues. The germline V gene has CDR1 SGHVS and CDR2 FQNEAQ.

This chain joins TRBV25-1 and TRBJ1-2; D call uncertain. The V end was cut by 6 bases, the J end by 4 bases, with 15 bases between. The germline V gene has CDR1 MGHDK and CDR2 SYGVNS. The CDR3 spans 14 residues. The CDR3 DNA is TGTGCCAGCAGCCTACGCCGGGAGGTCTATGGCTACACCTTC. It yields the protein CASSLRREVYGYTF.

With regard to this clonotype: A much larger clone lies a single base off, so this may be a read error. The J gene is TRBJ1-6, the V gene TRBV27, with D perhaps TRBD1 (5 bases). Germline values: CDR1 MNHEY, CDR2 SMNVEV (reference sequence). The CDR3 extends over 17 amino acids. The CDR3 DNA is TGTGCCAGCAGTTTACAGCAGGGCCCCGCGCAGGCTTCACCCCCCCACTTT. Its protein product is CASSLQQGPAQASPPHF.

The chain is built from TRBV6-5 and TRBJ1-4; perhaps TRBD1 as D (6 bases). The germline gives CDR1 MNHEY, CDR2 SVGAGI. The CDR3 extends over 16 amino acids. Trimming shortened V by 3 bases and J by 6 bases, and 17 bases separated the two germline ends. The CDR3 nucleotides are TGTGCCAGCAGTTATTACAGGGACGGTACTGATGAAAAACTGTTTTTT. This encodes CASSYYRDGTDEKLFF.

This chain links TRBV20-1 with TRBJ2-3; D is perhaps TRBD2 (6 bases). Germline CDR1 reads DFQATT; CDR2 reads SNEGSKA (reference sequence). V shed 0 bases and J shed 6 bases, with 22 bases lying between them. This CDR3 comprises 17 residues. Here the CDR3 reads CSARDGWEDSLADTQYF. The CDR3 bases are TGCAGTGCTAGAGATGGCTGGGAGGACTCCCTGGCCGATACGCAGTATTTT.

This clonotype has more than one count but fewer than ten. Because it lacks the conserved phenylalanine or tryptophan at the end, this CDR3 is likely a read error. CDR3 sequence reads: CASSYTGAMGNQPQHL. CDR3 sequence (DNA): TGCGCCAGCAGCTATACGGGGGCCATGGGCAATCAGCCCCAGCATCTT. J is TRBJ1-5 and V is TRBV5-1, with D possibly TRBD1 on 6 matching bases. V gave up 3 bases and J gave up 2 bases, with 15 bases separating them. Germline lookup yields CDR1 SGHRS and CDR2 YFSETQ. CDR3 length: 16 residues.

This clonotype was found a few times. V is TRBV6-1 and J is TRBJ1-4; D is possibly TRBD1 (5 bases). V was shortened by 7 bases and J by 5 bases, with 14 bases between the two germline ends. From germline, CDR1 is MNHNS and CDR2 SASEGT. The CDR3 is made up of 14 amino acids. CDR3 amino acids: CASKSGTGNEKLFF. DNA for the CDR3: TGTGCCAGCAAATCGGGGACGGGGAATGAAAAACTGTTTTTT.

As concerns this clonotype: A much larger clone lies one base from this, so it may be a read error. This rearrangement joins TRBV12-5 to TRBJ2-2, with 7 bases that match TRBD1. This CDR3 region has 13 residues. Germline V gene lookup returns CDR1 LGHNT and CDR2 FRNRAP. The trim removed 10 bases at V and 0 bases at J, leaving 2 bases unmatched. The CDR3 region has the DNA TGTGCTACGGGACAGCCGAACACCGGGGAGCTGTTTTTT. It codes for CATGQPNTGELFF.

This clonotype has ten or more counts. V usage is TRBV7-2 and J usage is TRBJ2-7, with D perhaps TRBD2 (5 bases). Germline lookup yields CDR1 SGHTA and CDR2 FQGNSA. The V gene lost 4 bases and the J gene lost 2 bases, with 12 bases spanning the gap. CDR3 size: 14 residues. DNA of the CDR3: TGTGCCAGCAGCTCGTCGGGAATCGCCTACGAGCAGTACTTC. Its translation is CASSSSGIAYEQYF. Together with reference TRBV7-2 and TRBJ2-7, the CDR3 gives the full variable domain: GAGVSQSPSNKVTEKGKDVELRCDPISGHTALYWYRQSLGQGLEFLIYFQGNSAPDKSGLPSDRFSAERTGGSVSTLTIQRTQQEDSAVYLCASSSSGIAYEQYFGPGTRLTVT.

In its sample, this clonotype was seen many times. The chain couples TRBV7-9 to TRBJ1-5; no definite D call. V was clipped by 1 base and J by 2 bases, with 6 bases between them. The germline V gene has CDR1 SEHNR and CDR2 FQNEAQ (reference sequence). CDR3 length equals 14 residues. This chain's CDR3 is CASSLDTGNQPQHF. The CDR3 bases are TGTGCCAGCAGCTTAGACACGGGCAATCAGCCCCAGCATTTT. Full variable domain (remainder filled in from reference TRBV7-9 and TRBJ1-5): DTGVSQNPRHKITKRGQNVTFRCDPISEHNRLYWYRQTLGQGPEFLTYFQNEAQLEKSRLLSDRFSAERPKGSFSTLEIQRTEQGDSAMYLCASSLDTGNQPQHFGDGTRLSIL.

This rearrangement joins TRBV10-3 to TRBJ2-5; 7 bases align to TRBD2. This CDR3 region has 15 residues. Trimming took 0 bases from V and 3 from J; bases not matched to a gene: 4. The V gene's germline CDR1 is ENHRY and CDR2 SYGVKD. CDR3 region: CAISESKRGEETQYF. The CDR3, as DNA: TGTGCCATCAGTGAGTCTAAGCGGGGTGAAGAGACCCAGTACTTC.

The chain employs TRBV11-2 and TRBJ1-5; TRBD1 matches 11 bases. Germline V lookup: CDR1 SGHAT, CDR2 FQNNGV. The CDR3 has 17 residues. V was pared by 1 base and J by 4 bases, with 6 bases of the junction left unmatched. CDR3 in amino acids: CASSLVGDRGANQPQHF. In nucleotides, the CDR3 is TGTGCCAGCAGCTTAGTTGGGGACAGGGGGGCGAATCAGCCCCAGCATTTT.

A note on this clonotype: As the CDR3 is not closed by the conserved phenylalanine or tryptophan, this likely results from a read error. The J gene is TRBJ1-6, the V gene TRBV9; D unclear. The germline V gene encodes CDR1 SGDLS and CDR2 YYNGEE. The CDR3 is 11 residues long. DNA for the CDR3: TGTGCCAGCAGCTATATTTCACCCCTCCACTTG. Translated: CASSYISPLHL.

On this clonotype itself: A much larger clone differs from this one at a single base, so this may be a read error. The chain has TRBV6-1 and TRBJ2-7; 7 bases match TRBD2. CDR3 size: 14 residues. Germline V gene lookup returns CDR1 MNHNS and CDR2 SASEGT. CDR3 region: CACSIAGSPYEQYF. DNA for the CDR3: TGTGCCTGCAGCATAGCGGGTTCCCCCTACGAGCAGTACTTC.

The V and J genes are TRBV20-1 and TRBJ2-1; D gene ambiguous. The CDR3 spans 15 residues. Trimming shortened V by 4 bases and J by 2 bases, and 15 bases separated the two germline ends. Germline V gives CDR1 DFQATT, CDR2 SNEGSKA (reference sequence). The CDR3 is CSAKRTPLTYNEQFF. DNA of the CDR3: TGCAGTGCTAAACGGACCCCCCTCACCTACAATGAGCAGTTCTTC.

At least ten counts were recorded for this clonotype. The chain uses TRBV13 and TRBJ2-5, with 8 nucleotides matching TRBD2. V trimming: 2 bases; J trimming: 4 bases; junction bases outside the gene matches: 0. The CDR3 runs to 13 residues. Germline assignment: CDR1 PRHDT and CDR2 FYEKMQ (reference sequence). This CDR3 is CASSLTSGETQYF. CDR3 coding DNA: TGTGCCAGCAGCTTAACTAGCGGAGAGACCCAGTACTTC.

CDR3 sequence: CASSQDLTGTSFPGELFF. The CDR3, as DNA: TGCGCCAGCAGCCAAGATCTAACCGGGACTAGTTTCCCCGGGGAGCTGTTTTTT. The chain carries TRBV4-1 and TRBJ2-2; 8 bases agree with TRBD2. This CDR3 is 18 amino acids long. The V segment lost 0 bases and the J segment 6 bases; nucleotides outside the gene matches: 12. Germline V gene sequence: CDR1 MGHRA, CDR2 YSYEKL.